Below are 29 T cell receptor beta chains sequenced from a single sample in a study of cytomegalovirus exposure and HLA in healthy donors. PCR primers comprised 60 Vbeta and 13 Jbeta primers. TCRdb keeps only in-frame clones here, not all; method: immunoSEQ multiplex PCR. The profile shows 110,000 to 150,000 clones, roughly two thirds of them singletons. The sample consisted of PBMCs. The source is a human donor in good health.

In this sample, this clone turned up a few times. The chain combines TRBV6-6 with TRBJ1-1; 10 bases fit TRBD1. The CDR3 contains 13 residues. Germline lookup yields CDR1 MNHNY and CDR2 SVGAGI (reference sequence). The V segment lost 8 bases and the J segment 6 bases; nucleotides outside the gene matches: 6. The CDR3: CASWDRGRAEAFF. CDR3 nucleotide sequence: TGTGCCAGCTGGGACAGGGGAAGGGCTGAAGCTTTCTTT.

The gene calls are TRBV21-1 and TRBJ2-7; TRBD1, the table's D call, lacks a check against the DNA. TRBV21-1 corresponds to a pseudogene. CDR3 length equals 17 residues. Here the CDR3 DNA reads TGTGCCAGCAGCAAAGCGATCCCGACAGTGAGGTCCTACGAGCAGTACTTC. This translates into CASSKAIPTVRSYEQYF.

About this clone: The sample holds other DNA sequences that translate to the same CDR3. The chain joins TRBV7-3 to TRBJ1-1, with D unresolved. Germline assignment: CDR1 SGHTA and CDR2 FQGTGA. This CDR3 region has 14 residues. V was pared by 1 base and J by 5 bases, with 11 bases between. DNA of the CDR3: TGTGCCAGCAGCTTAATGGGTCCGGGGACTGAAGCTTTCTTT. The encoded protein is CASSLMGPGTEAFF.

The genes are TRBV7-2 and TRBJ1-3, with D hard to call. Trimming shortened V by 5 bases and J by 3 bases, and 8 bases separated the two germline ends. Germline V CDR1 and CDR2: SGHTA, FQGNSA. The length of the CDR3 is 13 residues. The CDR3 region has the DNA TGTGCCAGCAGCACCGGTCTTGGAAACACCATATATTTT. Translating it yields CASSTGLGNTIYF.

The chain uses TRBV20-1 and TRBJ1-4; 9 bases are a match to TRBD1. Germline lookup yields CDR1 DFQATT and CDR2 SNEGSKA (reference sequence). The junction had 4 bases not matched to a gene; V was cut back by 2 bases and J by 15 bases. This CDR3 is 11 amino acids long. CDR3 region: CSARIDRGMFF. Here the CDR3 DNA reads TGCAGTGCTAGAATAGACAGGGGGATGTTTTTT.

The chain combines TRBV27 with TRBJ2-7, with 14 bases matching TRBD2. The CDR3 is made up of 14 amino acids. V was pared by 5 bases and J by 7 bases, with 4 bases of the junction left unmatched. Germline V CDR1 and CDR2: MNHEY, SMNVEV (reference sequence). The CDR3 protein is CASSLTSGRVEQYF. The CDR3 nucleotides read TGTGCCAGCAGTCTGACTAGCGGGAGGGTAGAGCAGTACTTC.

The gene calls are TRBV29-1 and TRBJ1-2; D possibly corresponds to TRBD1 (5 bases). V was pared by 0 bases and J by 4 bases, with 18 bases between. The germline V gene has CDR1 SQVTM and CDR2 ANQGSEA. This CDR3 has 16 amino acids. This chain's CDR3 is CSVEDRGWRLGYGYTF. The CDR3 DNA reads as TGCAGCGTTGAAGATCGGGGGTGGCGTCTTGGCTATGGCTACACCTTC.

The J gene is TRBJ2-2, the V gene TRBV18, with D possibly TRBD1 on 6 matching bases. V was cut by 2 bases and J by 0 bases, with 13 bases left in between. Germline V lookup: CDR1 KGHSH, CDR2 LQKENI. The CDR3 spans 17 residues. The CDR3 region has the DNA TGTGCCAGCTCACCAGCCCCTGACAGGACGAACACCGGGGAGCTGTTTTTT. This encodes CASSPAPDRTNTGELFF.

The CDR3 nucleotides read TGTGCCAGCAGGCCTATGGGCACAGATACGCAGTATTTT. It translates to CASRPMGTDTQYF. This sequence joins TRBV7-6 and TRBJ2-3, with unresolved D. Germline V gene lookup returns CDR1 SGHVS and CDR2 FNYEAQ. The ends were cut back, 6 bases at V and 1 base at J, with 8 bases in the middle. The CDR3 covers 13 residues. The full variable domain, in which reference TRBV7-6 and TRBJ2-3 provide the parts outside the CDR3, is GAGVSQSPRYKVTKRGQDVALRCDPISGHVSLYWYRQALGQGPEFLTYFNYEAQQDKSGLPNDRFSAERPEGSISTLTIQRTEQRDSAMYRCASRPMGTDTQYFGPGTRLTVL.

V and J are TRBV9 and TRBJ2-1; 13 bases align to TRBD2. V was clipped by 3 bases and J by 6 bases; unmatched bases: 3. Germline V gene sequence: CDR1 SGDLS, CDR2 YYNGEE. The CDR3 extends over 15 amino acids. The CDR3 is CASSATSGGPNEQFF. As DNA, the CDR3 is TGTGCCAGCAGCGCGACTAGCGGGGGGCCCAATGAGCAGTTCTTC.

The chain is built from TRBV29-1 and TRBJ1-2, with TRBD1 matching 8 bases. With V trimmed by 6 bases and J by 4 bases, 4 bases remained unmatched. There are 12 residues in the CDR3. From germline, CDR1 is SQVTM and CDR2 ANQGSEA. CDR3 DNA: TGCAGCGTCCCGGGACAGGTCTATGGCTACACCTTC. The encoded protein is CSVPGQVYGYTF.

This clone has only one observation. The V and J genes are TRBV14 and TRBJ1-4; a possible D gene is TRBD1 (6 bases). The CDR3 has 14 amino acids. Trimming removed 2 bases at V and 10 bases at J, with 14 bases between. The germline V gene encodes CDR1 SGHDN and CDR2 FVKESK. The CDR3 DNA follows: TGTGCCAGCAGCCAATGGGGGGGGCGCGGAAAACTGTTTTTT. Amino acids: CASSQWGGRGKLFF.

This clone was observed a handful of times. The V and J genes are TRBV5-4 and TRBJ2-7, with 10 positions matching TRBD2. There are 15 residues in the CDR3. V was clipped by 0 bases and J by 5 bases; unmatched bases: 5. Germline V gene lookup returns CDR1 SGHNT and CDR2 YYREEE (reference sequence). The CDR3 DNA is TGTGCCAGCAGCTTGGTTGGGACTAGCGCCCACGAGCAGTACTTC. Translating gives CASSLVGTSAHEQYF. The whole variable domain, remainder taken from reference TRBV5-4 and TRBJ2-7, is ETGVTQSPTHLIKTRGQQVTLRCSSQSGHNTVSWYQQALGQGPQFIFQYYREEENGRGNFPPRFSGLQFPNYSSELNVNALELDDSALYLCASSLVGTSAHEQYFGPGTRLTVT.

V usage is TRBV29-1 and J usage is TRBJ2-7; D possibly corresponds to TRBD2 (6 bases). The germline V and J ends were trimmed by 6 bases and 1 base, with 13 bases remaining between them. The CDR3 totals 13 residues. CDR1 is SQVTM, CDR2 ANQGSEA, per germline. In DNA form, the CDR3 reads TGCAGCGTAACCTGGGACTCATCCTACGAGCAGTACTTC. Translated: CSVTWDSSYEQYF.

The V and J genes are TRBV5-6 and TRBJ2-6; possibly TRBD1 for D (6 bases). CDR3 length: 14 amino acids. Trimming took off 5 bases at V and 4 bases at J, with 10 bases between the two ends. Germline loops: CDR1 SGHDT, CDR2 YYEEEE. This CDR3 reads CASSQGLGANVLTF. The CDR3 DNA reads TGTGCCAGCAGTCAGGGGCTCGGGGCCAACGTCCTGACTTTC.

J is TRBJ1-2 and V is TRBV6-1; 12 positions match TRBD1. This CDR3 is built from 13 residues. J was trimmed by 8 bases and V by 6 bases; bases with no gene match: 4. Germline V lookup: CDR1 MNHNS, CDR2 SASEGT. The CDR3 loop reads CASSPGQGAGYTF. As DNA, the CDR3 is TGTGCCAGCAGCCCGGGACAGGGGGCCGGCTACACCTTC.

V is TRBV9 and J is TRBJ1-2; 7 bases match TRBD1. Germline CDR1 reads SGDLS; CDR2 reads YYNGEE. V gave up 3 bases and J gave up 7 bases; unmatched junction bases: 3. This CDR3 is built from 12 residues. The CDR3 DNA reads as TGTGCCAGCAGCGGGGACAGTTTTGGCTACACCTTC. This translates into CASSGDSFGYTF.

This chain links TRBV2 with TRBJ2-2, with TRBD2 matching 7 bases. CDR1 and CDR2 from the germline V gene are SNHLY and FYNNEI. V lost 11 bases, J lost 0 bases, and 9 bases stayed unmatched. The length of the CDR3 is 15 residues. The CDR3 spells CAGGGATTNTGELFF. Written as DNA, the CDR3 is TGTGCCGGGGGGGGTGCGACCACGAACACCGGGGAGCTGTTTTTT.

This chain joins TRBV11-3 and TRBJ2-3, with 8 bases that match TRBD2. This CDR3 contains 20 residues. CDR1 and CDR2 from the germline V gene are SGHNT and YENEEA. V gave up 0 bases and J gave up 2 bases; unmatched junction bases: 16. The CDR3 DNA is TGTGCCAGCAGCTTAGACCCTACAAAAAAGCGGGAGCGTCCCACAGATACGCAGTATTTT. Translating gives CASSLDPTKKRERPTDTQYF. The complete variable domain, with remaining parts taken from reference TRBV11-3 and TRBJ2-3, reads EAGVVQSPRYKIIEKKQPVAFWCNPISGHNTLYWYLQNLGQGPELLIRYENEEAVDDSQLPKDRFSAERLKGVDSTLKIQPAELGDSAVYLCASSLDPTKKRERPTDTQYFGPGTRLTVL.

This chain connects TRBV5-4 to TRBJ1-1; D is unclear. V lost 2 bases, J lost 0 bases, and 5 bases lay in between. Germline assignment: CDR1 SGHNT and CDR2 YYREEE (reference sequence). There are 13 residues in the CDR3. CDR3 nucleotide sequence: TGTGCCAGCAGCTTTTCAGTGAACACTGAAGCTTTCTTT. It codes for CASSFSVNTEAFF.

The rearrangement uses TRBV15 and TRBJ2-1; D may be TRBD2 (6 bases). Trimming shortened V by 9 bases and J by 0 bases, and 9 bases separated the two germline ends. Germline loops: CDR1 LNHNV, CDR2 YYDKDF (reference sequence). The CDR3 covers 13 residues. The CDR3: CATEGGSYNEQFF. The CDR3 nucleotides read TGTGCCACTGAGGGAGGCTCCTACAATGAGCAGTTCTTC.

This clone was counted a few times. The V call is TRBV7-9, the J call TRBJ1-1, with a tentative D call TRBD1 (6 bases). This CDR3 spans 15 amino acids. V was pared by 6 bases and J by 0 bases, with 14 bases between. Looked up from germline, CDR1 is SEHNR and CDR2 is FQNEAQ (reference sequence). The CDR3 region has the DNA TGTGCCAGCAGACCAAGACAGGTAATGAACACTGAAGCTTTCTTT. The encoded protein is CASRPRQVMNTEAFF.

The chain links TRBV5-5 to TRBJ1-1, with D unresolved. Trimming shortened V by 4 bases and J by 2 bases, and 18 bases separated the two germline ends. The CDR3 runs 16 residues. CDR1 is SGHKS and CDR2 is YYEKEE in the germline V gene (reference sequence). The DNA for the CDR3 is TGTGCCAGCAGCATTATCTACTCCGGGGTAAACACTGAAGCTTTCTTT. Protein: CASSIIYSGVNTEAFF. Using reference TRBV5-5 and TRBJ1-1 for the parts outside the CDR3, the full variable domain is DAGVTQSPTHLIKTRGQQVTLRCSPISGHKSVSWYQQVLGQGPQFIFQYYEKEERGRGNFPDRFSARQFPNYSSELNVNALLLGDSALYLCASSIIYSGVNTEAFFGQGTRLTVV.

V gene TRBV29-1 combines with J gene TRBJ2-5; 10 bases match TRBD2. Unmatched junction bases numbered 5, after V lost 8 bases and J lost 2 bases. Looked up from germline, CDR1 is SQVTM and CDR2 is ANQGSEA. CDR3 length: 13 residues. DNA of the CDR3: TGCAGCTTGCGACTAGCGGGTCAAGAGACCCAGTACTTC. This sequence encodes CSLRLAGQETQYF.

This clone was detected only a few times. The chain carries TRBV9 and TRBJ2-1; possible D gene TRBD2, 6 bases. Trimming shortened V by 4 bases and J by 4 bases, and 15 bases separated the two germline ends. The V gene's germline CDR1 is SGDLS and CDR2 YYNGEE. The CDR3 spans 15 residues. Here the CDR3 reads CASSSRDWTYNEQFF. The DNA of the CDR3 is TGTGCCAGCAGCTCCCGGGACTGGACATACAATGAGCAGTTCTTC.

The CDR3 nucleotides are TGTGCCAGCAATTTACAGGGGAATCAGCCCCAGCATTTT. This gives the protein CASNLQGNQPQHF. V usage is TRBV7-9 and J usage is TRBJ1-5; 7 bases map to TRBD1. The CDR3 extends over 13 amino acids. The ends lost 7 bases at V and 4 bases at J; junction bases unmatched: 4. The germline V gene has CDR1 SEHNR and CDR2 FQNEAQ (reference sequence).

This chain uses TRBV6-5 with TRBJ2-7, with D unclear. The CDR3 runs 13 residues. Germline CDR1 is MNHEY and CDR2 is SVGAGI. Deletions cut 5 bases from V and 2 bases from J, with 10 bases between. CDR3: CASSHLLAYEQYF. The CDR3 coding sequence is TGTGCCAGCAGTCACTTGTTAGCCTACGAGCAGTACTTC.

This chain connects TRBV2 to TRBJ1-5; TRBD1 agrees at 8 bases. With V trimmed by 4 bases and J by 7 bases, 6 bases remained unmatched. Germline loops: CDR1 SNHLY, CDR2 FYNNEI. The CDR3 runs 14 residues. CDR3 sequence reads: CASSGNRGGQPQHF. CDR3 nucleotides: TGTGCCAGCAGTGGAAACAGGGGGGGCCAGCCCCAGCATTTT.

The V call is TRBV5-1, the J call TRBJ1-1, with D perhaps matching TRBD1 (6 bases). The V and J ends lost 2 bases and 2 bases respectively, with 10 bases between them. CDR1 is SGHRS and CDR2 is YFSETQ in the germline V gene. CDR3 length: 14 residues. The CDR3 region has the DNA TGCGCCAGCAGCTTTGGGACACTCAACACTGAAGCTTTCTTT. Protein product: CASSFGTLNTEAFF.